The TCR beta chain under discussion was sequenced for a study of T cells in Graves' hyperthyroidism and ophthalmopathy. Turning to the study itself: Peripheral blood collection took place at initial diagnosis, before any treatment.

Ten or more counts support this clonotype. Germline lookup yields CDR1 MNHEY and CDR2 SMNVEV (reference sequence). The CDR3 contains 15 residues. The junction had 0 bases not matched to a gene; V was cut back by 2 bases and J by 3 bases. The TCR beta CDR3 regions underwent amplification using RNA transcripts as the source. TCR CDR3 regions were first amplified by RT-PCR with HTBI primers. TCRdb used MiXCR to reprocess the multiplex PCR reads, holding one entry per CDR3 protein. Of 270,000 or so distinct CDR3 sequences in the sample, roughly 15% are singletons; the top ten hold around 30%. The J gene is TRBJ2-1, the V gene TRBV27; TRBD1 aligns across 11 bases. This clonotype was sampled from a woman between 50 and 59 years old with Graves' hyperthyroidism that later progressed to Graves' ophthalmopathy. What was sequenced was blood. The CDR3 reads CASSLGTGGYNEQFF. The CDR3 bases are TGTGCCAGCAGTTTAGGGACAGGGGGCTACAATGAGCAGTTCTTC.